The next 14 T cell receptor beta chains were all read from a single sample in a study of beta chain features in type 1 diabetes. Antigen specificity for these receptors is unknown. cDNA synthesis used the whole RNA isolate, giving expressed TCRB sequences. Using immunoSEQ multiplex PCR, the repertoire was profiled, and TCRdb retains in-frame clones only, with some absent. Of 150,000 to 200,000 clones listed, around 7.8% are singletons. Study-level findings and limits: The study found moderately but significantly shorter TCRB CDR3s in all four CD4+ subsets of Type 1 diabetes patients.

Sequenced input: central memory CD4+ T cells from blood. Receptor source: a woman between 35 and 50 years old with type 1 diabetes.

The rearrangement joins TRBV6-6 to TRBJ2-5; maybe TRBD2 (6 bases). V gave up 7 bases and J gave up 0 bases, with 18 bases separating them. CDR1 MNHNY and CDR2 SVGAGI come from the germline V gene (reference sequence). The CDR3 spans 16 residues. The chain's CDR3 is CASTPRGSGYQETQYF. The CDR3 DNA reads TGTGCCAGCACTCCCCGGGGTAGCGGTTACCAAGAGACCCAGTACTTC.

This chain joins TRBV4-1 and TRBJ2-1; D possibly corresponds to TRBD2 (6 bases). The CDR3 has 18 residues. Germline V gives CDR1 MGHRA, CDR2 YSYEKL. Trimming left V 0 bases short and J 5 bases short, with 20 bases between. The CDR3 nucleotides read TGCGCCAGCAGCCAAGATCCCCCGGGACTGGTACGGGACAATGAGCAGTTCTTC. It encodes CASSQDPPGLVRDNEQFF.

A few counts support this clone. CDR3 region: CSALRYETQYF. DNA for the CDR3: TGCAGCGCGCTTCGGTATGAGACCCAGTACTTC. The chain carries TRBV29-1 and TRBJ2-5, with D hard to call. The germline V and J ends were trimmed by 7 bases and 5 bases, with 11 bases remaining between them. CDR3 size: 11 residues. In germline, CDR1 is SQVTM, CDR2 ANQGSEA.

The rearrangement joins TRBV5-1 to TRBJ1-1; a weak D match, TRBD1 (5 bases). Germline V gene lookup returns CDR1 SGHRS and CDR2 YFSETQ. This CDR3 comprises 15 residues. Trimming took off 4 bases at V and 6 bases at J, with 19 bases between the two ends. CDR3 nucleotides: TGCGCCAGCAGCGAAGGGGCCATCCGCCGGGCTGAAGCTTTCTTT. The encoded protein is CASSEGAIRRAEAFF.

This clone was seen more than once but under ten times. V and J are TRBV5-6 and TRBJ2-4; no clear D. Germline V gene sequence: CDR1 SGHDT, CDR2 YYEEEE. Trimming stripped 4 bases from V and 0 bases from J, with 11 bases between. This CDR3 comprises 15 residues. The CDR3 loop is CASSHSVVAKNIQYF. The CDR3 nucleotides read TGTGCCAGCAGCCACTCTGTGGTAGCCAAAAACATTCAGTACTTC.

This clone appeared many times. This rearrangement joins TRBV9 to TRBJ2-1; D is ambiguous. Trimming pared 4 bases from V and 7 bases from J, leaving 15 bases between. Germline V gene data show CDR1 as SGDLS and CDR2 as YYNGEE. The CDR3 sequence is 14 residues long. The CDR3 DNA sequence: TGTGCCAGCAGCCCCAGGCTGTTAAGGAATGAGCAGTTCTTC. The encoded protein is CASSPRLLRNEQFF.

This clone showed up just a few times. The chain couples TRBV7-9 to TRBJ1-5; TRBD1 matches at 8 bases. The J segment lost 0 bases and the V segment lost 5 bases, leaving 3 bases of the junction unmatched. The germline V gene has CDR1 SEHNR and CDR2 FQNEAQ (reference sequence). The CDR3 is 15 amino acids. CDR3 protein: CASSRDRFSNQPQHF. DNA of the CDR3: TGTGCCAGCAGCCGGGACAGGTTTAGCAATCAGCCCCAGCATTTT.

V is TRBV15 and J is TRBJ2-3; TRBD2 matches at 7 bases. This CDR3 comprises 15 residues. Per the germline V gene, CDR1 is LNHNV and CDR2 is YYDKDF (reference sequence). V lost 3 bases, J lost 0 bases, and 3 bases stayed unmatched. The CDR3 loop is CATSSPSGSTDTQYF. CDR3 nucleotides: TGTGCCACCAGCAGCCCTAGCGGAAGCACAGATACGCAGTATTTT.

The chain is built from TRBV27 and TRBJ1-1; maybe TRBD1 (6 bases). Germline V gene sequence: CDR1 MNHEY, CDR2 SMNVEV (reference sequence). Deletions cut 6 bases from V and 4 bases from J, with 6 bases between. CDR3 length equals 11 residues. For the CDR3, the DNA is TGTGCCAGCAGAGGGGGCACTGAAGCTTTCTTT. Translated: CASRGGTEAFF.

Only a few counts were recorded for this clone. The V and J genes are TRBV5-1 and TRBJ2-7; perhaps TRBD2 as D (6 bases). The CDR3 consists of 15 residues. The germline V and J ends were trimmed by 0 bases and 5 bases, with 15 bases remaining between them. CDR1 is SGHRS, CDR2 YFSETQ, per germline. CDR3 sequence: CASSLGSNGGNEQYF. CDR3 sequence (DNA): TGCGCCAGCAGCTTGGGTAGCAACGGCGGGAACGAGCAGTACTTC.

The CDR3: CASRARQGASTEAFF. As DNA, the CDR3 is TGTGCCAGCAGAGCCCGACAGGGGGCCTCCACTGAAGCTTTCTTT. The V and J genes are TRBV2 and TRBJ1-1; TRBD1 aligns across 10 bases. There are 15 residues in the CDR3. J gave up 4 bases and V 6 bases, and 8 bases lay outside the gene matches. Germline values: CDR1 SNHLY, CDR2 FYNNEI.

This clone has more than one count but fewer than ten. V gene TRBV5-4 combines with J gene TRBJ2-1; 9 bases map to TRBD1. The V gene's germline CDR1 is SGHNT and CDR2 YYREEE (reference sequence). The V and J ends lost 2 bases and 7 bases, in that order; junction bases with no gene match: 4. This CDR3 is 14 amino acids long. Here the CDR3 DNA reads TGTGCCAGCAGCTTATACAGGGGGCAAAATGAGCAGTTCTTC. Amino acid sequence: CASSLYRGQNEQFF.

A few counts support this clone. This sequence joins TRBV18 and TRBJ1-2; D is ambiguous. V was trimmed by 3 bases and J by 5 bases, leaving 7 bases between them. The CDR3 consists of 12 residues. The V gene's germline CDR1 is KGHSH and CDR2 LQKENI. The CDR3 DNA reads as TGTGCCAGCTCACCTGAACAGTATGGCTACACCTTC. It yields the protein CASSPEQYGYTF.

The rearrangement uses TRBV30 and TRBJ2-5, with 16 nucleotides matching TRBD2. V shed 2 bases and J 5 bases; nucleotides not matched to a gene: 5. CDR1 GTSNPN and CDR2 SVGIG come from the germline V gene (reference sequence). The CDR3 sequence is 16 residues long. The CDR3 coding sequence is TGTGCCTGGAGTTCCGGGACTAGCGGGAGGGGGGAGACCCAGTACTTC. This encodes CAWSSGTSGRGETQYF.